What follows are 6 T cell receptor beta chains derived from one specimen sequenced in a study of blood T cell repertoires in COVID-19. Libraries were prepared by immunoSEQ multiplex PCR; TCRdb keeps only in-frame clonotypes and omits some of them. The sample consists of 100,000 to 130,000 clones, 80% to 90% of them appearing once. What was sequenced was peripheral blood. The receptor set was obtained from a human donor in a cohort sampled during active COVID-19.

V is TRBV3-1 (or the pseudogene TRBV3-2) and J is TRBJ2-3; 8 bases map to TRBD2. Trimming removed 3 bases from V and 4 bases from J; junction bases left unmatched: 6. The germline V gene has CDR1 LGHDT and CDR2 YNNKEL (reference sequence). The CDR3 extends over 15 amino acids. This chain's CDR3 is CASSHTSGIPDTQYF. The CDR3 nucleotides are TGTGCCAGCAGCCACACTAGCGGTATTCCAGATACGCAGTATTTT.

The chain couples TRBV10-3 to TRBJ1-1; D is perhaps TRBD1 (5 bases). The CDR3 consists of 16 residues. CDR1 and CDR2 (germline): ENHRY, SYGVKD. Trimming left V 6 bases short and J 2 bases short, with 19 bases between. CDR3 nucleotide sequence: TGTGCCATCAGGGGAAACCCCGGGGGTCTAAACACTGAAGCTTTCTTT. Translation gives CAIRGNPGGLNTEAFF.

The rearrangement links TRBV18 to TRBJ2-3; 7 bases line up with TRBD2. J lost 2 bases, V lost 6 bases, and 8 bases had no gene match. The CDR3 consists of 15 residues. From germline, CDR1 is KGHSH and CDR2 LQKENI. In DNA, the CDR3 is TGTGCCAGCTCTACCCGACTAGCTTCCACAGATACGCAGTATTTT. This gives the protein CASSTRLASTDTQYF.

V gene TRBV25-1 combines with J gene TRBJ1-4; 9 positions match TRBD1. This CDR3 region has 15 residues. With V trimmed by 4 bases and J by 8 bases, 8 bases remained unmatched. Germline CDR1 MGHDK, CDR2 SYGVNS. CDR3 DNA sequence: TGTGCCAGCAGTGTTATAGGGACAGGGACAGAAAAACTGTTTTTT. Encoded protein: CASSVIGTGTEKLFF.

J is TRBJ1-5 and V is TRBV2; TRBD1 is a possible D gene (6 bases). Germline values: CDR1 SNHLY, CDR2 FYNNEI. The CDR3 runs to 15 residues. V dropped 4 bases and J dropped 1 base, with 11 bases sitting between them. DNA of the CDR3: TGTGCCAGCAGTGGGGGGACAACCAGCAATCAGCCCCAGCATTTT. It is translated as CASSGGTTSNQPQHF.

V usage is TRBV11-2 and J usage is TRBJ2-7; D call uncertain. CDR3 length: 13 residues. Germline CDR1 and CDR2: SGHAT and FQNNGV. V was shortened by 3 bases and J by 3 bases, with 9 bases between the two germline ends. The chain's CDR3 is CASSLAHNYEQYF. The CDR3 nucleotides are TGTGCCAGCAGCTTGGCCCACAACTACGAGCAGTACTTC.